This note documents a single T cell receptor beta chain sequence. What it binds is unknown. The sample belongs to a study of T-cell reconstitution after alpha-beta-depleted transplantation in children. Study-level findings and limits: Surviving recipient T cells and thymic progenitors underlay high day-60 TCRbeta diversity in some patients.

Preparation of the TCRbeta library used unique molecular identifiers. TCRdb re-analysed the PCR reads in MiXCR, keeping a single row per CDR3 protein. The sample lists about 210,000 distinct CDR3 sequences; over 15% were seen once. This CDR3 region has 16 residues. Germline-derived CDR1 and CDR2 are MNHEY and SVGAGI. V was pared by 11 bases and J by 0 bases, with 19 bases between. The chain has TRBV6-5 and TRBJ1-4; no clear D. The clonotype originates from a male patient between 2 and 10 years old who had a stem cell transplant for acute lymphoblastic leukemia, so the T cells may come from the graft donor. The sequencing used PBMCs, mostly from graft donor cells, collected 360 days after TCRalphabeta/CD19-depleted stem cell transplant. The CDR3 coding sequence is TGTGCCGCTAGTTCCCTCCCGGCAGCAACTAATGAAAAACTGTTTTTT. It is translated as CAASSLPAATNEKLFF.